This T cell receptor (beta chain) was retrieved from a study of blood T cells in healthy people across ages. A second about 7 to 12 cycle PCR used barcoded and J-beta primers. Each cDNA molecule was tagged by a template-switch adaptor that had 12 random nucleotides. From the 5' RACE reads, TCRdb called clonotypes with MiXCR, one entry per CDR3 protein. The table has around 1.5 million distinct CDR3 sequences, roughly 32% seen once. Germline CDR1 reads SEHNR; CDR2 reads FQNEAQ (reference sequence). The CDR3 consists of 15 residues. V lost 3 bases, J lost 0 bases, and 12 bases lay in between. Sequencing was performed on blood. The clonotype originates from a young woman in good health. The chain combines TRBV7-9 with TRBJ2-7; D gene unclear. CDR3 nucleotides: TGTGCCAGCAGCTTGGGCCAGGCTTCCTCCTACGAGCAGTACTTC. This encodes CASSLGQASSYEQYF.